This T cell receptor beta chain was recorded in a study of cytomegalovirus exposure and HLA in healthy donors. General study findings and limits: The tendency of first-cohort TCR clusters to co-occur in the 120 or so validation repertoires emerged from a later analysis.

This clone was observed a single time. What it recognizes is unknown. The CDR3 sequence is 17 residues long. The J segment lost 2 bases and the V segment lost 3 bases, leaving 6 bases of the junction unmatched. From germline, CDR1 is MDHEN and CDR2 SYDVKM. Profiling relied on immunoSEQ multiplex PCR, and the TCRdb table lists in-frame clones only, not all of them. The profile shows roughly 270,000 clones, 70% to 90% of them singletons. The sequence was obtained from a woman aged 18-29 years in good health and CMV-seronegative. Sequencing was performed on PBMCs. The chain couples TRBV28 to TRBJ2-7; 14 nucleotides line up with TRBD2. Here the CDR3 reads CASSFGTSGSFTYEQYF. In nucleotides, the CDR3 is TGTGCCAGCAGTTTTGGGACTAGCGGGAGTTTCACCTACGAGCAGTACTTC.